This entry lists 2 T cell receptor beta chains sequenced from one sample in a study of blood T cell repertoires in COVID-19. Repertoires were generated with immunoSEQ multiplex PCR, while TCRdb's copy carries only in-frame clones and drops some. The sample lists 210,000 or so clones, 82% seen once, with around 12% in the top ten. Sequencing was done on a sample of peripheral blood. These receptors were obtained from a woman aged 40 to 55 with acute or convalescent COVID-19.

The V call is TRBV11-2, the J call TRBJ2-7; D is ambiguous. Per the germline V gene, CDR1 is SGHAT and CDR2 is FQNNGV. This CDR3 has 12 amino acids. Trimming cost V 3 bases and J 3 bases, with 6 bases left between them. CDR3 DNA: TGTGCCAGCAGCTTCAGAGGCTACGAGCAGTACTTC. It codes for CASSFRGYEQYF.

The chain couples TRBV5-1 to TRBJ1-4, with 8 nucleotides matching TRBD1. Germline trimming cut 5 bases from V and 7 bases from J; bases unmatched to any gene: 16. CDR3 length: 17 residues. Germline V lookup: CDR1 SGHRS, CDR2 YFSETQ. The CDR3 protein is CASRHGGGQGAPEKLFF. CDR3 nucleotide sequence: TGCGCCAGCAGACACGGCGGGGGCCAGGGGGCTCCTGAAAAACTGTTTTTT.